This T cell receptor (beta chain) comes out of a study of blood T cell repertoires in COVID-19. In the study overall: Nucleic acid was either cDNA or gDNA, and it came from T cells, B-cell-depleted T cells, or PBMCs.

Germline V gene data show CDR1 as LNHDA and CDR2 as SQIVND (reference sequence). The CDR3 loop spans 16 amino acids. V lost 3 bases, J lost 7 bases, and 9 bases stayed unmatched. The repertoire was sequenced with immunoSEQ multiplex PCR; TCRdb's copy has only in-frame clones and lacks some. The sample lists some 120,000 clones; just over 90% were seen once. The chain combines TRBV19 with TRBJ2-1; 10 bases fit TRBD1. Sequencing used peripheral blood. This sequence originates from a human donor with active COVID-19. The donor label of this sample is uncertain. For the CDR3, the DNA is TGTGCCAGTAGTATCCCGGGACAGGGGAAGAGGAATGAGCAGTTCTTC. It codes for CASSIPGQGKRNEQFF. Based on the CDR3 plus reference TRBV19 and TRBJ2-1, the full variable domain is DGGITQSPKYLFRKEGQNVTLSCEQNLNHDAMYWYRQDPGQGLRLIYYSQIVNDFQKGDIAEGYSVSREKKESFPLTVTSAQKNPTAFYLCASSIPGQGKRNEQFFGPGTRLTVL.